In its sample, the clone carrying this TCR beta chain was seen many times. The CDR3 consists of 17 residues. V was pared by 5 bases and J by 9 bases, with 12 bases of the junction left unmatched. Germline CDR1 reads MNHNS; CDR2 reads SASEGT. From the RT-PCR reads, TCRdb called clonotypes with MiXCR, one entry per CDR3 protein. The sample records about 680,000 distinct CDR3 sequences, approximately 15% being singletons. This sequence originates from a female donor in good health, serving as a healthy control. Sequences were obtained from memory CD4+ T cells from blood. V gene TRBV6-1 combines with J gene TRBJ2-3; 15 bases match TRBD2. For the CDR3, the DNA is TGTGCCAGCAGTTGGCCCGGGACTAGCGGGGGGCCCGAGACGCAGTATTTT. This sequence encodes CASSWPGTSGGPETQYF.